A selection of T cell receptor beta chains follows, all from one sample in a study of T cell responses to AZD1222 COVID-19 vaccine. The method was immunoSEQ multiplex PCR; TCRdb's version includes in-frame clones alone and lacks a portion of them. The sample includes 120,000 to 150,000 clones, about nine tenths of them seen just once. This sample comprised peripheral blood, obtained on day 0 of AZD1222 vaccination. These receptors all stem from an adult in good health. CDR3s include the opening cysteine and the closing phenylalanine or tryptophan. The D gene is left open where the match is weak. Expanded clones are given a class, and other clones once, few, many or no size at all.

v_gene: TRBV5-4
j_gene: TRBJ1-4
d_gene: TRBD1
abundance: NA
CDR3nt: TGTGCCAGCAGCTCCCGCCAAGGGACAGGGGATGAAAAACTGTTTTTT
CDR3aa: CASSSRQGTGDEKLFF

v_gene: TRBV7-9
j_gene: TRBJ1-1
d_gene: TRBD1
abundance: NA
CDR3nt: TGTGCCAGCAGCTGGCCCGACAGGGTGGGCACTGAAGCTTTCTTT
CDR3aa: CASSWPDRVGTEAFF

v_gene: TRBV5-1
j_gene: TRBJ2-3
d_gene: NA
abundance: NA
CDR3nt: TGCGCCAGCAGCTTGGGGACTCCTTTCACAGATACGCAGTATTTT
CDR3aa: CASSLGTPFTDTQYF

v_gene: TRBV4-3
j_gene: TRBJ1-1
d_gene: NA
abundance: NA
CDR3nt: TGCGCCAGCAGCCAAGATCAGGTGAACACTGAAGCTTTCTTT
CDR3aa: CASSQDQVNTEAFF

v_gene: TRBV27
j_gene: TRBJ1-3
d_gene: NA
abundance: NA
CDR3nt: TGTGCCAGCAGTTTAGGCCACAGTAACTCTGGAAACACCATATATTTT
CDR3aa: CASSLGHSNSGNTIYF

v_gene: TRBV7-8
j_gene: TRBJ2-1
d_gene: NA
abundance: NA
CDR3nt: TGTGCCAGCAGCTTAGCGCGGGGGCGCTTCTCCTACAATGAGCAGTTCTTC
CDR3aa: CASSLARGRFSYNEQFF

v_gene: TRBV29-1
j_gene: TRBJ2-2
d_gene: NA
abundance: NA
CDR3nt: TGCAGCGCTTACAGGGCGACCGGGGAGCTGTTTTTT
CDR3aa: CSAYRATGELFF

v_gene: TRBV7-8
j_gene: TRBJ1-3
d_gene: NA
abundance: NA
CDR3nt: TGTGCCAGCAGCCACGGGACCGGCCCAGGAAACACCATATATTTT
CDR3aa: CASSHGTGPGNTIYF

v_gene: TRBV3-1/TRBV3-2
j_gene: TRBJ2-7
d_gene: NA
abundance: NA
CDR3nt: TGTGCCAGCAGCCAAGATAGGCTCCAGGGCAGGGAGCAGTACTTC
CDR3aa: CASSQDRLQGREQYF

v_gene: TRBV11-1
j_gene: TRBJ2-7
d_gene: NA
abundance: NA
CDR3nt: TGTGCCAGCAGCCCCCGTAGGTCCTACGAGCAGTACTTC
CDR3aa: CASSPRRSYEQYF

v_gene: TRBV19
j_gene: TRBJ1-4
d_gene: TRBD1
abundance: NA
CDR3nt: TGTGCCAGTAGTCGACAGGGGAGAAATGAAAAACTGTTTTTT
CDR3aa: CASSRQGRNEKLFF

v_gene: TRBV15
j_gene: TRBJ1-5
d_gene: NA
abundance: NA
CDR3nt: TGTGCCACCAGCAGAGATGGGAGTCAGCCCCAGCATTTT
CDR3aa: CATSRDGSQPQHF

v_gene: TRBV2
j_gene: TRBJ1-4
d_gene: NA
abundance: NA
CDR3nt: TGTGCCAGCAGTGCGACCGGGCCACGGTTCAGTGAAAAACTGTTTTTT
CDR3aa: CASSATGPRFSEKLFF

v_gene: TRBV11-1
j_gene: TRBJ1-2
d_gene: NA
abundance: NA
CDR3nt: TGTGCCAGCAGCTGGGACGGACATAACTATGGCTACACCTTC
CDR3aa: CASSWDGHNYGYTF

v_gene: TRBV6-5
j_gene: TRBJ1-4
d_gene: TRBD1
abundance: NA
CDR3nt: TGTGCCAGCAGGGGACAGGGGGCGTATGAAAAACTGTTTTTT
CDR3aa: CASRGQGAYEKLFF

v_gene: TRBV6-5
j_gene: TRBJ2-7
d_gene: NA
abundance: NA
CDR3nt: TGTGCCAGCGGTCCCCCCAGACTCTACGAGCAGTACTTC
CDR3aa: CASGPPRLYEQYF

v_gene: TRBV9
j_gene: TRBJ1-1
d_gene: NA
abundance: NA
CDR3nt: TGTGCCAGCAGCGTAGAACCAGGGAAAGCTTTCTTT
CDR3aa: CASSVEPGKAFF

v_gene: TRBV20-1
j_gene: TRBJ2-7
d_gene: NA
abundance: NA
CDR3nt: TGCAGTGCTAGGGGCGCCTACGAGCAGTACTTC
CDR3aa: CSARGAYEQYF

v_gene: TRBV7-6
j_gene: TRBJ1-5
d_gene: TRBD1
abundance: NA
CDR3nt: TGTGCCAGCAGCTTAGCAGGGGGCGCAGTGAATCAGCCCCAGCATTTT
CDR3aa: CASSLAGGAVNQPQHF

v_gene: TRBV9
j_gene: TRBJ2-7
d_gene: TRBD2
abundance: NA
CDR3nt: TGTGCCAGCACCCGGACTAGCGGGGGATCCTACGAGCAGTACTTC
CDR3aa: CASTRTSGGSYEQYF

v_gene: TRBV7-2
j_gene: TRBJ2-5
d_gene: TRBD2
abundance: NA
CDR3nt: TGTGCCAGCAGCCGCGAAACGGGGGGGCTTAAGACCCAGTACTTC
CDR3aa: CASSRETGGLKTQYF

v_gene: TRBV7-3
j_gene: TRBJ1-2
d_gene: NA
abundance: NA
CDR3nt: TGTGCCAGCAGCTTTGACGCAAACTATGGCTACACCTTC
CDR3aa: CASSFDANYGYTF

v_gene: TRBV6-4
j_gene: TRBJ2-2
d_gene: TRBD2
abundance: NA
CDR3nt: TGTGCCAGCAGTGTCACTAGCGGGACGAACACCGGGGAGCTGTTTTTT
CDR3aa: CASSVTSGTNTGELFF

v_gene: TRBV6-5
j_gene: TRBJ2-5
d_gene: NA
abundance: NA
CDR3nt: TGTGCCAGCAGTTACTTGCCCAGGGGCCAAGAGACCCAGTACTTC
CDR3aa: CASSYLPRGQETQYF

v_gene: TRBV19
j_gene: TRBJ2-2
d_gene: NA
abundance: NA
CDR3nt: TGTGCCAGTAGTATAGATATATCGGGGGCCACTATAATCACCGGGGAGCTGTTTTTT
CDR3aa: CASSIDISGATIITGELFF

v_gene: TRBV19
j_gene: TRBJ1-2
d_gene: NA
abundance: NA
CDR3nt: TGTGCCAGTGGAATCTTGGGGGGGAATAACTATGGCTACACCTTC
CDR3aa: CASGILGGNNYGYTF

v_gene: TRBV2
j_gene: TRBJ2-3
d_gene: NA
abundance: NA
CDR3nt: TGTGCCAGCAGACTAGGTGGGGTGTCGGATACGCAGTATTTT
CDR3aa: CASRLGGVSDTQYF

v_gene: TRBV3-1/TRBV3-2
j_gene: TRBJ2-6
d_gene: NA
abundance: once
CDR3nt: TGTGCCAGCAGAGGCTTCTCTGGGGCCAACGTCCTGACTTTC
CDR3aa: CASRGFSGANVLTF

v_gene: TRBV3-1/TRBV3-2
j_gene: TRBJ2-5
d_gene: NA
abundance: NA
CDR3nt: TGTGCCAGCAGGTTTCGGCGGGAGACCCAGTACTTC
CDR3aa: CASRFRRETQYF

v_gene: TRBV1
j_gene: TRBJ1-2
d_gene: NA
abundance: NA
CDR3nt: TGCACCAGCAGCCTTACCCGGGCACACTATGGCTACACCTTC
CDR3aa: CTSSLTRAHYGYTF

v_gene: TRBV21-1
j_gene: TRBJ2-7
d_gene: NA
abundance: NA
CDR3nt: TGTGCCAGCAGCAAAGACCTAGCGGGAGGGAACGAGCAGTACTTC
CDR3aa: CASSKDLAGGNEQYF

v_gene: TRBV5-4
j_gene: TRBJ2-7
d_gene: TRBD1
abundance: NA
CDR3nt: TGTGCCAGCAGTTACAGGGGGGCGCCTACCTACGAGCAGTACTTC
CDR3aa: CASSYRGAPTYEQYF

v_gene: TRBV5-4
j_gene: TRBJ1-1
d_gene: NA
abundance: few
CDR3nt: TGTGCCACCCGGAACTGGAGGAACACTGAAGCTTTCTTT
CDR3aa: CATRNWRNTEAFF

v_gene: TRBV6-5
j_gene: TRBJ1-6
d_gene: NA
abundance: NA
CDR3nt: TGTGCCAGCAGTTATACGGGCTATAATTCACCCCTCCACTTT
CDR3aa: CASSYTGYNSPLHF

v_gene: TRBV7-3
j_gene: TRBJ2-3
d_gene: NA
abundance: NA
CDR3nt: TGTGCCAGCAGCTTAAGGTCCCCAGCTAGCACAGATACGCAGTATTTT
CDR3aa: CASSLRSPASTDTQYF

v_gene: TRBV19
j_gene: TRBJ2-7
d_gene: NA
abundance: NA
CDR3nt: TGTGCCAGTAGCCATGACGGTTACTACGAGCAGTACTTC
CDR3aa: CASSHDGYYEQYF

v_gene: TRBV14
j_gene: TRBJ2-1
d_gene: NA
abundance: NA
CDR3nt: TGTGCCAGCAGCCAAGTCCTAGCCAATGAGCAGTTCTTC
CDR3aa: CASSQVLANEQFF

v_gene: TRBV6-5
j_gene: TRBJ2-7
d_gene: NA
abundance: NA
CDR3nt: TGTGCCAGCAGTTCCGGGACACCCTCAACGGAGCAGTACTTC
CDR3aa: CASSSGTPSTEQYF

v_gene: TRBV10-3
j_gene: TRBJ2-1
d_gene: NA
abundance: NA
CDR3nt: TGTGCCATCAGTGAGCATGGACGGGGTGGCAATGAGCAGTTCTTC
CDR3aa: CAISEHGRGGNEQFF

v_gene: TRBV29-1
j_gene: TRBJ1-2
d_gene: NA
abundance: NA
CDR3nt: TGCAGCGTTGAAGATCGTCGGGGCCCAGATGGCTACACCTTC
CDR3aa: CSVEDRRGPDGYTF

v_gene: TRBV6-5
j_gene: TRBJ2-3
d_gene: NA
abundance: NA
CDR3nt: TGTGCCAGCAGTCGAGGAGGACAGTCAACGGATACGCAGTATTTT
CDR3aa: CASSRGGQSTDTQYF